Here is one T cell receptor beta chain with its context. The data were taken from a study of blood T cell repertoires in COVID-19. Overall study context: PBMCs, B-cell-depleted T cells, or T cells provided the cDNA or gDNA that made up the material.

The CDR3 runs to 16 residues. Germline assignment: CDR1 LNHDA and CDR2 SQIVND (reference sequence). The trim removed 5 bases at V and 0 bases at J, leaving 3 bases unmatched. The protocol was immunoSEQ multiplex PCR, while the TCRdb copy is restricted to in-frame clones and leaves out a portion. The table has about 150,000 clones, more than 70% seen once; the top ten hold more than 4%. The sample was peripheral blood. The clonotype comes from a woman aged 50 to 60 with acute or convalescent COVID-19. The chain combines TRBV19 with TRBJ2-1; 11 positions match TRBD2. The CDR3 spells CASSPLAGGSYNEQFF. The DNA of the CDR3 is TGTGCCAGTAGTCCGCTAGCGGGGGGCTCCTACAATGAGCAGTTCTTC. The full variable domain, in which reference TRBV19 and TRBJ2-1 provide the parts outside the CDR3, is DGGITQSPKYLFRKEGQNVTLSCEQNLNHDAMYWYRQDPGQGLRLIYYSQIVNDFQKGDIAEGYSVSREKKESFPLTVTSAQKNPTAFYLCASSPLAGGSYNEQFFGPGTRLTVL.